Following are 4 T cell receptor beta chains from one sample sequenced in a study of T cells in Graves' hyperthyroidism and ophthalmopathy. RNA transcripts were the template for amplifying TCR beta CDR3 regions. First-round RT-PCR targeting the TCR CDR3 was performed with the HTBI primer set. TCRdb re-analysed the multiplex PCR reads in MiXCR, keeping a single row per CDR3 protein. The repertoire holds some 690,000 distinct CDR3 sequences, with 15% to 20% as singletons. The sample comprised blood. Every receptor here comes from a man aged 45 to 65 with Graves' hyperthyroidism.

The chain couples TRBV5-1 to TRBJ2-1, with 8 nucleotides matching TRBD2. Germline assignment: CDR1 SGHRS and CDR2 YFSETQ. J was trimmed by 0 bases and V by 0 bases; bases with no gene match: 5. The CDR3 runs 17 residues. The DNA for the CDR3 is TGCGCCAGCAGCTTGGTGGCTGCGGGAGGCTCCTACAATGAGCAGTTCTTC. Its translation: CASSLVAAGGSYNEQFF.

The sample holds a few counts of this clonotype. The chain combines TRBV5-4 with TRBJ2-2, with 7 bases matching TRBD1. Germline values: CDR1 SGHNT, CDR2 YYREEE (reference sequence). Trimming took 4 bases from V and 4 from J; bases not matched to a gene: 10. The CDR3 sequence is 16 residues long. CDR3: CASSPVIGQVTGELFF. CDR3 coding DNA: TGTGCCAGCAGCCCAGTTATTGGACAGGTCACCGGGGAGCTGTTTTTT. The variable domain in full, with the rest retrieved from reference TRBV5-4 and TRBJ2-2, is ETGVTQSPTHLIKTRGQQVTLRCSSQSGHNTVSWYQQALGQGPQFIFQYYREEENGRGNFPPRFSGLQFPNYSSELNVNALELDDSALYLCASSPVIGQVTGELFFGEGSRLTVL.

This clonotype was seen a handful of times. The CDR3 DNA reads TGTGCCACCAGTGACCCGGGACAGCGGAGCTCCTACGAGCAGTACTTC. This gives the protein CATSDPGQRSSYEQYF. V is TRBV24-1 and J is TRBJ2-7; 7 bases align to TRBD1. V was clipped by 4 bases and J by 0 bases; unmatched bases: 8. There are 16 residues in the CDR3. The germline V gene encodes CDR1 KGHDR and CDR2 SFDVKD.

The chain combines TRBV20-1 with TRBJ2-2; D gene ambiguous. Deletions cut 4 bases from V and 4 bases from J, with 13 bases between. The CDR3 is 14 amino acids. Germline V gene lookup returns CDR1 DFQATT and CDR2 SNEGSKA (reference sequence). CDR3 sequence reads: CSAMATRSTGELFF. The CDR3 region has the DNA TGCAGTGCTATGGCCACACGGAGCACCGGGGAGCTGTTTTTT.